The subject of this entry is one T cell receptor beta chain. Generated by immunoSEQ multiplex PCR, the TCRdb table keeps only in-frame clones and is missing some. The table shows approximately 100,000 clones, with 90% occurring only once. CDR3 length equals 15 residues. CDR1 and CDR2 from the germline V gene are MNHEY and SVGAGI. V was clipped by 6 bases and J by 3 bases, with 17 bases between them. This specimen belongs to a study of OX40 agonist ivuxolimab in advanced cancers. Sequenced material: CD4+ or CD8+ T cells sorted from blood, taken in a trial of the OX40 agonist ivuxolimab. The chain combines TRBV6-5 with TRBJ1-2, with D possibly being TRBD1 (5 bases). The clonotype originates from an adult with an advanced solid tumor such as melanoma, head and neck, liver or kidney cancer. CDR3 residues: CASRDSGTGDYGYTF. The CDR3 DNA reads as TGTGCCAGCAGAGATTCAGGGACGGGAGACTATGGCTACACCTTC.